A selection of T cell receptor beta chains follows, all from one sample in a study of blood T cell repertoires in COVID-19. Clones were sequenced by immunoSEQ multiplex PCR, and TCRdb holds only the in-frame ones, with some missing. Of 65,000 to 75,000 clones listed, more than 85% are singletons. Specimen: peripheral blood. Source of these receptors: a human donor with active COVID-19. The donor label of this sample is uncertain. Each CDR3 is given with its conserved first and last residue. A D gene is named only where the DNA matches it firmly. Rows may omit the clone size; those that give it use once, few, many or a size class.

TRBD2,TRBV5-1,TRBJ2-1,-,TGCGCCAGCAGCCTAGGGACTAGCGATGAGCAGTTCTTC,CASSLGTSDEQFF
TRBD2,TRBV24-1,TRBJ2-2,-,TGTGCCACCCAGACTAGCGGTGCGAACACCGGGGAGCTGTTTTTT,CATQTSGANTGELFF
-,TRBV19,TRBJ2-5,-,TGTGCCAGTAGTATAGAGGGGCCAGCGTCCCAAGAGACCCAGTACTTC,CASSIEGPASQETQYF
-,TRBV7-2,TRBJ1-1,-,TGTGCCAGCAGCCACCGACAGCCCACCACTGAAGCTTTCTTT,CASSHRQPTTEAFF
TRBD1,TRBV27,TRBJ1-2,-,TGTGCCAGCAGTTTCTGGACAGGGGTTGGCTACACCTTC,CASSFWTGVGYTF
-,TRBV13,TRBJ2-7,-,TGTGCCAGCAGCTTAAGTGACAGATTATACGAGCAGTACTTC,CASSLSDRLYEQYF
TRBD1,TRBV6-5,TRBJ2-5,-,TGTGCCAGCAGTCACTCGACAGGGGGCGTTTTAGAGACCCAGTACTTC,CASSHSTGGVLETQYF
-,TRBV7-9,TRBJ1-2,-,TGTGCCGGAGACAGTGGGGCGGGCTACACCTTC,CAGDSGAGYTF
-,TRBV3-1/TRBV3-2,TRBJ2-3,-,TGTGCCAGCAGCCTAAGGGGGTCAGATACGCAGTATTTT,CASSLRGSDTQYF
-,TRBV9,TRBJ1-6,once,TGTGCCAGCAGCGTAGCGGGGGTAGGGAATTCACCCCTCCACTTT,CASSVAGVGNSPLHF
-,TRBV9,TRBJ1-6,-,TGTGCCAGCAGCGTATCTAACCGAGGCTCACCCCTCCACTTT,CASSVSNRGSPLHF
TRBD2,TRBV7-2,TRBJ2-5,-,TGTGCCAGCAGCTTATCTGGGACTAGCGGGAAAGAGACCCAGTACTTC,CASSLSGTSGKETQYF
TRBD2,TRBV9,TRBJ2-7,-,TGTGCCAGCAGCGAATCAGCGGGGGAGCGGGGCGAGCAGTACTTC,CASSESAGERGEQYF
TRBD2,TRBV27,TRBJ2-2,-,TGTGCCAGCAGTTCCAAAGAGGGACTAGCGGGAGCCCCCGGGGAGCTGTTTTTT,CASSSKEGLAGAPGELFF
TRBD2,TRBV4-3,TRBJ2-7,-,TGCGCCAGCAGCCTCGGGGGACTAGCGGGAGACGAGCAGTACTTC,CASSLGGLAGDEQYF
-,TRBV7-2,TRBJ2-7,-,TGTGCCAGCAGCCCCATCGGGGTTGGGACCTACGAGCAGTACTTC,CASSPIGVGTYEQYF
TRBD1,TRBV9,TRBJ1-3,-,TGTGCCAGCAGCGGACAGGGCGGAAGCTCTGGAAACACCATATATTTT,CASSGQGGSSGNTIYF
-,TRBV4-3,TRBJ2-4,once,TGCGCCAGCAGCCGCGACTCCTCTATAGCCAAAAACATTCAGTACTTC,CASSRDSSIAKNIQYF
TRBD2,TRBV30,TRBJ2-5,-,TGTGCCTGGAGTGTAACAGCGGGAGGGGTGACCCAGTACTTC,CAWSVTAGGVTQYF
TRBD1,TRBV6-2/TRBV6-3,TRBJ2-7,-,TGTGCCAGCAGTTTGACAGGGGCTCGCGAGCAGTACTTC,CASSLTGAREQYF
TRBD2,TRBV14,TRBJ2-1,-,TGTGCCAGCAGCCAAGGTCTAGCGGGAGGAAATGAGCAGTTCTTC,CASSQGLAGGNEQFF
-,TRBV7-3,TRBJ1-1,-,TGTGCCAGCAGCTATTCTACGTCGGACTCCCGGGAAGCTTTCTTT,CASSYSTSDSREAFF
TRBD2,TRBV24-1,TRBJ2-1,-,TGTGCCACCAGTGGCCCAAGGACTAGCGGGACCAATGAGCAGTTCTTC,CATSGPRTSGTNEQFF
TRBD1,TRBV6-1,TRBJ1-1,-,TGTGCCAGCAGTGAACAGGGACAGGGGTGGACTGAAGCTTTCTTT,CASSEQGQGWTEAFF
-,TRBV12-3/TRBV12-4,TRBJ2-2,-,TGTGCCGGCAGGGTAGCCGGGGAGCTGTTTTTT,CAGRVAGELFF
-,TRBV11-3,TRBJ1-1,-,TGTGCCAGCAGCCCCGACAGTGGGGGCGAAGCTTTCTTT,CASSPDSGGEAFF
TRBD1,TRBV4-1,TRBJ1-5,-,TGCGCCAGCAGCCAGGCCCCCGGGGACAGGGGCCTCTATAGCAATCAGCCCCAGCATTTT,CASSQAPGDRGLYSNQPQHF
TRBD2,TRBV6-6,TRBJ2-7,-,TGTGCCAGCAAACCGAGGGAGGGCGAGCAGTACTTC,CASKPREGEQYF
TRBD1,TRBV25-1,TRBJ1-2,-,TGTGCCAGCACGCGACAGGGGGATGGCTACACCTTC,CASTRQGDGYTF
-,TRBV9,TRBJ1-1,-,TGTGCCAGCAGCGTTGGCCAGGGGACCCCCGAAGCTTTCTTT,CASSVGQGTPEAFF
-,TRBV10-3,TRBJ2-7,-,TGTGCCACCGCACAAACCTACGAGCAGTACTTC,CATAQTYEQYF
TRBD1,TRBV18,TRBJ2-7,-,TGTGCCAGCTCACCTCCTGGGACAGCTACCTACGAGCAGTACTTC,CASSPPGTATYEQYF
TRBD1,TRBV2,TRBJ1-1,-,TGTGCCAGCAAGGGACAGGGCTACACTGAAGCTTTCTTT,CASKGQGYTEAFF
-,TRBV5-6,TRBJ2-1,-,TGTGCCAGCAGAGCAGAAAAGGACATGAGCTCCTACAATGAGCAGTTCTTC,CASRAEKDMSSYNEQFF
-,TRBV12-3/TRBV12-4,TRBJ1-5,-,TGTGCCAGCAGTTTCTCCAATCAGCCCCAGCATTTT,CASSFSNQPQHF
-,TRBV5-1,TRBJ2-7,-,TGCGCCAGCAGCCAGGTAGGGGTGTACTCCTACGAGCAGTACTTC,CASSQVGVYSYEQYF
TRBD1,TRBV7-8,TRBJ2-5,-,TGTGCCAGCACCAGGGGGCCAGAAGAGACCCAGTACTTC,CASTRGPEETQYF
-,TRBV24-1,TRBJ2-3,-,TGTGCCACCAGTGGCGGGGGCTCAGATACGCAGTATTTT,CATSGGGSDTQYF
TRBD1,TRBV28,TRBJ1-1,-,TGTGCCAGCAGTTTACCGACAGGGGGCACTGAAGCTTTCTTT,CASSLPTGGTEAFF
TRBD1,TRBV19,TRBJ2-7,-,TGTGCCAGTAGACGGCAGGGGGCCCACGAGCAGTACTTC,CASRRQGAHEQYF
TRBD2,TRBV19,TRBJ2-7,-,TGTGCCAGTAGTATAGATCGGGGGGACTACGAGCAGTACTTC,CASSIDRGDYEQYF
-,TRBV10-1,TRBJ2-3,-,TGCGCCAGCAGTGAGTCGGTGGGAAGGGGAGATACGCAGTATTTT,CASSESVGRGDTQYF
-,TRBV5-4,TRBJ2-3,-,TGTGCCAGCAGCAAAAGTACTGCGGCAGATACGCAGTATTTT,CASSKSTAADTQYF
TRBD1,TRBV7-8,TRBJ1-1,-,TGTGCCAGCAGCTTAGGGACAGGGGGCCGGGGTGAAGCTTTCTTT,CASSLGTGGRGEAFF
TRBD2,TRBV10-1,TRBJ2-3,-,TGCGCCAGCAGTGATGGTGACGGGGGGACAGATACGCAGTATTTT,CASSDGDGGTDTQYF
TRBD1,TRBV7-2,TRBJ2-5,-,TGTGCCAGCAGCTTGACAGGGACCCCTCGAGAGACCCAGTACTTC,CASSLTGTPRETQYF
-,TRBV5-6,TRBJ1-5,-,TGTGCCAGCAGCTTGTTCAGGGATAGCAATCAGCCCCAGCATTTT,CASSLFRDSNQPQHF
-,TRBV28,TRBJ1-1,-,TGTGCCAGCACCCCCGGGCAGGGAGGCGAAGCTTTCTTT,CASTPGQGGEAFF
TRBD1,TRBV4-3,TRBJ2-7,-,TGCGCCAGCAGCCAAGGGACAGGGAGCAGCGAGCAGTACTTC,CASSQGTGSSEQYF
-,TRBV19,TRBJ1-5,-,TGTGCCAGTAGTCCTCAGCCGGGAACCAATCAGCCCCAGCATTTT,CASSPQPGTNQPQHF
-,TRBV28,TRBJ1-1,-,TGTGCCAGCGACAATCTCAGGGTTACTGAAGCTTTCTTT,CASDNLRVTEAFF
TRBD1,TRBV15,TRBJ2-1,-,TGTGCCACCGGGACAGGGGTCTACAATGAGCAGTTCTTC,CATGTGVYNEQFF
TRBD1,TRBV19,TRBJ2-3,once,TGTGCCAGTAGTCTAGGACAGGGCCGCACAGATACGCAGTATTTT,CASSLGQGRTDTQYF
-,TRBV24-1,TRBJ2-1,-,TGTGCCACCAGCGGGTACTACAATGAGCAGTTCTTC,CATSGYYNEQFF
-,TRBV6-6,TRBJ1-1,-,TGTGCCAGCAGTTACGGACAGTCCCAGACTGAAGCTTTCTTT,CASSYGQSQTEAFF
-,TRBV3-1/TRBV3-2,TRBJ1-3,-,TGTGCCAGCAGCCCCACCGGGACATATAATGGAAACACCATATATTTT,CASSPTGTYNGNTIYF
-,TRBV10-2,TRBJ1-2,-,TGCGCCAGCAGCAAAAGGCCGGGGGACTATGGCTACACCTTC,CASSKRPGDYGYTF